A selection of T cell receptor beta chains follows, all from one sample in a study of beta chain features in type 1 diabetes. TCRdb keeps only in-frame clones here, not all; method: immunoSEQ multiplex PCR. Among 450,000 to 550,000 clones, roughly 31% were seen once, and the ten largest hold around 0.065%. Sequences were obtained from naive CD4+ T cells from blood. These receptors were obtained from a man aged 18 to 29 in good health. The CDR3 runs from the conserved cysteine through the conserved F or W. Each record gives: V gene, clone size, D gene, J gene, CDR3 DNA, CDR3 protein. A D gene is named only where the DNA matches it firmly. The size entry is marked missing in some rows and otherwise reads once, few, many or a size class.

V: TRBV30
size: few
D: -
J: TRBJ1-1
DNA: TGTGCCTGGAGCGGATCGAACACTGAAGCTTTCTTT
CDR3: CAWSGSNTEAFF

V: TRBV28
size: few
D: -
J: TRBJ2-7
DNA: TGTGCCAGCAGTTTGCTTGGGCAGAGACCAAACTACGAGCAGTACTTC
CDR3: CASSLLGQRPNYEQYF

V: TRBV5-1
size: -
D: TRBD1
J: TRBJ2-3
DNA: TGCGCCAGCAGCCAAAGGACAGGTCGCTCAGATACGCAGTATTTT
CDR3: CASSQRTGRSDTQYF

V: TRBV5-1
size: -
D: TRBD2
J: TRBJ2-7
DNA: TGCGCCAGCAGCTGGACCGGGACTAGCAGGCTCGAGCAGTACTTC
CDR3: CASSWTGTSRLEQYF

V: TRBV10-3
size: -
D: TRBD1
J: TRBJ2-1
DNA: TGTGCCATCAGCGGACAGGCCACCTACAATGAGCAGTTCTTC
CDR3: CAISGQATYNEQFF

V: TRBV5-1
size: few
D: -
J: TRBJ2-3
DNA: TGCGCCAGCAGCTGGGGGAGTCCCACAGATACGCAGTATTTT
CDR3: CASSWGSPTDTQYF

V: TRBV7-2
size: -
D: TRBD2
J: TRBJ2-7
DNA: TGTGCCAGCAGGCGAGCCCTAGCGGGAGCCCACGAGCAGTACTTC
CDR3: CASRRALAGAHEQYF

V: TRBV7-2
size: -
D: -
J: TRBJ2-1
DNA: TGTGCCAGCAGCCCTCGTCCCCGGAACTACAATGAGCAGTTCTTC
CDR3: CASSPRPRNYNEQFF

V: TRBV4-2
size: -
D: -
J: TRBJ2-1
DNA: TGTGCCAGCAGCCAAGGAGGGTCTGGGTACAATGAGCAGTTCTTC
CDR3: CASSQGGSGYNEQFF

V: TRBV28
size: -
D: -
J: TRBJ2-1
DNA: TGTGCCAGCACCCCTCGGGCCTCGTTCTCCTACAATGAGCAGTTCTTC
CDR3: CASTPRASFSYNEQFF

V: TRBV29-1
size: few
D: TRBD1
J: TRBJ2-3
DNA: TGCAGCGTTCCCGGGACAGGGCCCTATAGCACAGATACGCAGTATTTT
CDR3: CSVPGTGPYSTDTQYF

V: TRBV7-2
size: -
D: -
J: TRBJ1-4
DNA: TGTGCCAGCAGCTTCGCGGGAAAAACTAATGAAAAACTGTTTTTT
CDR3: CASSFAGKTNEKLFF

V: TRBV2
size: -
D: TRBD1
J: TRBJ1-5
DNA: TGTGCCAGCAGTGAACAGGGGGCGTTTCATCAGCCCCAGCATTTT
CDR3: CASSEQGAFHQPQHF

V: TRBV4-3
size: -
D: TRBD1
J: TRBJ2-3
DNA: TGCGCCAGCAGCCATGGACAGGACACAGATACGCAGTATTTT
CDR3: CASSHGQDTDTQYF

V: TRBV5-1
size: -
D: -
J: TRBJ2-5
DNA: TGCGCCAGCAACCCAATACCCGGGGCCGAGACCCAGTACTTC
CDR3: CASNPIPGAETQYF

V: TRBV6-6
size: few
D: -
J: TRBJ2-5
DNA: TGTGCCAGCAGTCAAACAGACAGGAGTCAAGAGACCCAGTACTTC
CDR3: CASSQTDRSQETQYF

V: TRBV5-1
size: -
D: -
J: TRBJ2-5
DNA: TGCGCCAGCAGCTTGGACCCTCAAGAGACCCAGTACTTC
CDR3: CASSLDPQETQYF

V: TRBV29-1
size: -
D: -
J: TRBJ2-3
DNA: TGCAGCGCTGGAGCAGGGGCCGATACGCAGTATTTT
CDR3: CSAGAGADTQYF

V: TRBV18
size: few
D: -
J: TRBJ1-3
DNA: TGTGCCAGCGACAGGCGGGCAAGTGGAAACACCATATATTTT
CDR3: CASDRRASGNTIYF

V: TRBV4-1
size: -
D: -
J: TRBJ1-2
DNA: TGCGCCAGCAGCCAGGTACTGGGACAATTCGTCTATGGCTACACCTTC
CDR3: CASSQVLGQFVYGYTF

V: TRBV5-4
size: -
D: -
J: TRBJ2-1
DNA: TGTGCCAGCAGCTTTACGGGGACGGGTGAGCAGTTCTTC
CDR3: CASSFTGTGEQFF

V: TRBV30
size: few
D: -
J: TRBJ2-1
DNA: TGTGCCTGGTTCGGGGGTAGCCGGGATGTCTACAATGAGCAGTTCTTC
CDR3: CAWFGGSRDVYNEQFF

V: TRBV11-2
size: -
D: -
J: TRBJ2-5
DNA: TGTGCCAGCAGCTTAGATGCTGGAGGGGTACAAGAGACCCAGTACTTC
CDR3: CASSLDAGGVQETQYF

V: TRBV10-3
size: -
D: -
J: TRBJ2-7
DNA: TGTGCCATCAGTGAATCCAACGAGCAGTACTTC
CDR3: CAISESNEQYF

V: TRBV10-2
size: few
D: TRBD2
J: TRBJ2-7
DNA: TGCGCCAGCAGTGACATTCCAGCGGGAGTCTACGAGCAGTACTTC
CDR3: CASSDIPAGVYEQYF

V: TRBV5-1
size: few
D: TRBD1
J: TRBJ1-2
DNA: TGCGCCAGCAGCTGGGACAGGGTTGACTATGGCTACACCTTC
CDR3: CASSWDRVDYGYTF

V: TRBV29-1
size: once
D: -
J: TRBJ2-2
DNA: TGCAGCGTTGCGGAGTTTCTGAACACCGGGGAGCTGTTTTTT
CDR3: CSVAEFLNTGELFF

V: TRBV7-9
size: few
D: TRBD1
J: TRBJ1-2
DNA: TGTGCCAGCAGGGAAGGACAGGACTATGGCTACACCTTC
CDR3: CASREGQDYGYTF

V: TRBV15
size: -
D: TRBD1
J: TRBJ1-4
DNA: TGTGCCACCACCCCGACAGGGATTGGCTTTATCGAAAAACTGTTTTTT
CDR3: CATTPTGIGFIEKLFF

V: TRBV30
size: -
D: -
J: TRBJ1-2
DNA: TGTGCCTGGAGCGACGTAAGGAATAACTATGGCTACACCTTC
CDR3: CAWSDVRNNYGYTF

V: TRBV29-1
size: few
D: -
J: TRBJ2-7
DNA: TGCAGCGTTGAAGGTTTCGGTATTGCAGGGAAGTCCGAGCAGTACTTC
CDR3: CSVEGFGIAGKSEQYF

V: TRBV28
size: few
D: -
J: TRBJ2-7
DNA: TGTGCCAGCAGTCCACTCGGGCAGGGGACACCCTACGAGCAGTACTTC
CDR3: CASSPLGQGTPYEQYF

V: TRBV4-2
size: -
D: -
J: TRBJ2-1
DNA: TGTGCCAGCAGCCAAGGGGTAGACTCTTGGTATGCTGAGCAGTTCTTC
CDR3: CASSQGVDSWYAEQFF

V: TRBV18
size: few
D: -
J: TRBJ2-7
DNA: TGTGCCAGCTCTCCACAGGGAATCGAGCAGTACTTC
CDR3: CASSPQGIEQYF

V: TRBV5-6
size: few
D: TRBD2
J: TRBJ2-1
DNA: TGTGCCAGCAGATATAGGACTAGCGGGAGGGCCGGTGAGCAGTTCTTC
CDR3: CASRYRTSGRAGEQFF

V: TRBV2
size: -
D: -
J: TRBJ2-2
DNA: TGTGCCAGCAGGACAGTCGGCGTGTGGACCGGGGAGCTGTTTTTT
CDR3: CASRTVGVWTGELFF

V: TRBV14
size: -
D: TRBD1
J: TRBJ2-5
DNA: TGTGCCAGCAGTCTTGGGACAGCCCTCGGGCAAGAGACCCAGTACTTC
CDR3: CASSLGTALGQETQYF

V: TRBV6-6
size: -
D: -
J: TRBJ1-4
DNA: TGTGCCAGCAGTAAACAGGGAGGGGATGAAAAACTGTTTTTT
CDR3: CASSKQGGDEKLFF

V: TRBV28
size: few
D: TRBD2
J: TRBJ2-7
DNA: TGTGCCAGCAGTTTGCTTTTCCGGGACAGAGGTAGCGGGAGCTCCTACGAGCAGTACTTC
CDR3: CASSLLFRDRGSGSSYEQYF

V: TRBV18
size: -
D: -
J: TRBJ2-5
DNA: TGTGCCAGCTCACCGTCACTACAAGGGCTGGAGACCCAGTACTTC
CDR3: CASSPSLQGLETQYF

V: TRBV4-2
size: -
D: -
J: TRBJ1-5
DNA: TGTGCCAGCAGCCCGACAGGCCGGGGATTAGGGAGCAATCAGCCCCAGCATTTT
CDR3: CASSPTGRGLGSNQPQHF

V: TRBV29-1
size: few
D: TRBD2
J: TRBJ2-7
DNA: TGCAGCGTTGCTGGACTAGCGGGAGACGAGCAGTACTTC
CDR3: CSVAGLAGDEQYF

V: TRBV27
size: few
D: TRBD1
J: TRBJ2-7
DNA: TGTGCCAGCAGTTTATCGGGGACAGGGTACGAGCAGTACTTC
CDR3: CASSLSGTGYEQYF

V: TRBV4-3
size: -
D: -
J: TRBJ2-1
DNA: TGCGCCAGCAGCCAAAGTCGGGGGACCACCTACAATGAGCAGTTCTTC
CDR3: CASSQSRGTTYNEQFF

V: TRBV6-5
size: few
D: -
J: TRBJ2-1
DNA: TGTGCCAGCAGTTACTCGTTCTCCACTGCGGGCCAGTTCTTC
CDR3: CASSYSFSTAGQFF

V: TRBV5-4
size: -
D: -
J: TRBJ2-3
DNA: TGTGCCAGCAGCTTGGACGGAGATACGCAGTATTTT
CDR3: CASSLDGDTQYF

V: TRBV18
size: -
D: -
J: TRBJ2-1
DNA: TGTGCCAGCTCACCACCGTCCTGGCATGAGCAGTTCTTC
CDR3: CASSPPSWHEQFF

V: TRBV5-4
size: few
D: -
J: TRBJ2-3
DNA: TGTGCCAGCAGCTTTGCGGGGAGGAGCACAGATACGCAGTATTTT
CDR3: CASSFAGRSTDTQYF

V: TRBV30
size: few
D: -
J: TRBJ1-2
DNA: TGTGCCTGGAGTGACTTCTATGGCTACACCTTC
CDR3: CAWSDFYGYTF